This T cell receptor (beta chain) was obtained from a study of blood T cell repertoires in COVID-19. Study details: Researchers got acute and convalescent COVID-19 samples from the United States, Italy and Spain. T cells, B-cell-depleted T cells, or PBMCs supplied cDNA or gDNA.

V lost 6 bases to trimming and J lost 7 bases; unmatched junction nucleotides: 2. CDR1 WNHNN and CDR2 SYGVQD come from the germline V gene (reference sequence). The CDR3 covers 13 residues. In the original workflow: Amplified reference gene primers provided the basis for estimating nucleated cell counts. This table comes from immunoSEQ multiplex PCR, and its TCRdb copy is limited to in-frame clones, with some not included. The DNA was the basis for D and trimming; V, J and clone size are from that table. The sample has 160,000 or so clones, about four fifths seen once. The receptor was derived from a man in his 70s with active or convalescent COVID-19. Sequencing was carried out using peripheral blood. The V gene is TRBV10-1, the J gene TRBJ2-1, with 11 bases aligning to TRBD2. The CDR3 region has the DNA TGCGCCAGCAGGGCTAGCGGGGGGAATGAGCAGTTCTTC. Translating gives CASRASGGNEQFF.